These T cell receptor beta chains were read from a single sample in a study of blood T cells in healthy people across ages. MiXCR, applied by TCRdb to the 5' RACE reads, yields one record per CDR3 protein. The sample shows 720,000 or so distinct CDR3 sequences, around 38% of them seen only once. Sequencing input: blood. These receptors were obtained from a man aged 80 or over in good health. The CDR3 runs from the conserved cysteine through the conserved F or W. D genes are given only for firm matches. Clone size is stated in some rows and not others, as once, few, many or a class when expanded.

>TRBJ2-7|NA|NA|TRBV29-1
CSIGVGPYEQYF
TGCAGCATTGGGGTAGGTCCCTACGAGCAGTACTTC
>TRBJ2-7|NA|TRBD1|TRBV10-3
CAISEGQGRSRQYF
TGTGCCATCAGTGAGGGACAGGGTCGGAGCCGGCAGTACTTC
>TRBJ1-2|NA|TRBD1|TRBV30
CAWSVFQGGNGYTF
TGTGCCTGGAGTGTATTTCAGGGGGGCAATGGCTACACCTTC
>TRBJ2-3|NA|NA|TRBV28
CASRSLGWADTQYF
TGTGCCAGCAGGAGTTTAGGGTGGGCAGATACGCAGTATTTT
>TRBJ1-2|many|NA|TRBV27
CASSPQLVGNGYTF
TGTGCCAGCAGTCCGCAGTTGGTAGGGAATGGCTACACCTTC
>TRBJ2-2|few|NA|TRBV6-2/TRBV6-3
CASRRRRGSNTGELFF
TGTGCCAGCAGACGAAGGAGGGGGTCGAACACCGGGGAGCTGTTTTTT
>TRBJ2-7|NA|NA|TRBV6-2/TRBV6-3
CASTYGGVPEQYF
TGTGCCAGCACTTACGGGGGAGTCCCCGAGCAGTACTTC
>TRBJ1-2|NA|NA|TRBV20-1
CNARETQVLYGYTF
TGCAATGCTAGAGAAACGCAGGTCCTCTATGGCTACACCTTC
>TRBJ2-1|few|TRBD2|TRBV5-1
CASTRTSGGYNEQFF
TGCGCCAGCACGAGGACTAGCGGGGGGTACAATGAGCAGTTCTTC
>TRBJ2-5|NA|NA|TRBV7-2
CASSSKWGVSEQYF
TGTGCCAGCAGCTCCAAGTGGGGAGTTAGTGAGCAGTACTTC
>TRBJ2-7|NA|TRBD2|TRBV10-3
CATGLAETPSYEQYF
TGTGCCACGGGACTAGCGGAGACCCCCTCCTACGAGCAGTACTTC
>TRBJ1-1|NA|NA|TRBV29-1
CSVGSVPGGPPEAFF
TGCAGCGTCGGCTCGGTTCCAGGCGGTCCTCCTGAAGCTTTCTTT
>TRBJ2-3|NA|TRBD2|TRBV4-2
CASSQDKAGGPDTQYF
TGTGCCAGCAGCCAAGATAAAGCGGGGGGGCCGGATACGCAGTATTTT
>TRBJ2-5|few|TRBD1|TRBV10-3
CAIRGDRERNQETQYF
TGTGCCATCAGGGGAGACAGGGAAAGGAACCAAGAGACCCAGTACTTC
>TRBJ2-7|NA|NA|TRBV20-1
CSARDKTVPYF
TGCAGTGCTAGAGATAAAACAGTTCCGTACTTC
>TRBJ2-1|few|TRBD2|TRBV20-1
CSAIVQRGRFNEQFF
TGCAGTGCTATAGTTCAGCGGGGCCGTTTCAATGAGCAGTTCTTC
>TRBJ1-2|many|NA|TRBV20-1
CSARGQDPAGYGYTF
TGCAGTGCTAGAGGGCAGGACCCTGCTGGGTATGGCTACACCTTC
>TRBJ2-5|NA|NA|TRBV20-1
CSARDGGTLEGTQYF
TGCAGTGCTAGAGACGGCGGGACCCTAGAGGGGACCCAGTACTTC
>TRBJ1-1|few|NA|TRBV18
CASSIWTENTEAFF
TGTGCCAGCTCAATTTGGACGGAGAACACTGAAGCTTTCTTT
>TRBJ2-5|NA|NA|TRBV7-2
CASSLAGMETQYF
TGTGCCAGCAGCTTAGCGGGAATGGAGACCCAGTACTTC
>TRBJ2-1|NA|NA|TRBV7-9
CASSPPGGGGRYEQFF
TGTGCCAGCAGCCCCCCAGGGGGAGGAGGCCGGTATGAGCAGTTCTTC
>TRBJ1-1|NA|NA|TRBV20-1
CSARADRANTEAFF
TGCAGTGCTAGAGCCGACAGAGCCAACACTGAAGCTTTCTTT
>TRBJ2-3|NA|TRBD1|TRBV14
CASSQVTGGIEWTDTQYF
TGTGCCAGCAGCCAAGTGACAGGGGGCATTGAATGGACAGATACGCAGTATTTT
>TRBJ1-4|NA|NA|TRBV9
CASSPSTGIATNEKLFF
TGTGCCAGCAGCCCCTCGACGGGGATTGCAACTAATGAAAAACTGTTTTTT
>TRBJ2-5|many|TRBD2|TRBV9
CASSSGGAQETQYF
TGTGCCAGCTCCAGCGGGGGGGCGCAAGAGACCCAGTACTTC
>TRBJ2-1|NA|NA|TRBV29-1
CSLDPGKGDNEQFF
TGCAGCCTTGACCCGGGGAAAGGGGACAATGAGCAGTTCTTC
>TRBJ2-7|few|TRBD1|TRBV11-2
CASSFTGGIGYEQYF
TGTGCCAGCAGCTTTACAGGGGGCATCGGCTACGAGCAGTACTTC
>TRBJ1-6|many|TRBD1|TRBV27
CASSLGHRGNSPLHF
TGTGCCAGCAGTTTAGGTCACAGGGGTAATTCACCCCTCCACTTT
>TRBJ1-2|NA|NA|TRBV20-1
CSARPGDGYTF
TGCAGTGCTCGCCCCGGGGATGGCTACACCTTC
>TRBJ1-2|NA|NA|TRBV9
CASSVDPGLYGYTF
TGTGCCAGCAGCGTGGACCCAGGTCTATACGGCTACACCTTC
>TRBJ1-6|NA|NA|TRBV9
CASSGAVRGYNSPLHF
TGTGCCAGCAGCGGAGCGGTTCGGGGGTATAATTCACCCCTCCACTTT